This TCR beta chain was recovered during a study of blood T cell repertoires in COVID-19. Per germline, CDR1 MRHNA and CDR2 SNTAGT. V was pared by 5 bases and J by 9 bases, with 13 bases of the junction left unmatched. This CDR3 has 16 amino acids. Profiled with immunoSEQ multiplex PCR; TCRdb holds only in-frame clones, not every one. The table includes approximately 220,000 clones, roughly 90% detected once. Sequenced: PBMCs or T cells enriched from blood (not recorded which). V usage is TRBV6-4 and J usage is TRBJ2-1; 10 bases match TRBD1. The origin of this receptor is a man aged 25 to 40 who had been exposed to COVID-19. CDR3 DNA sequence: TGTGCCAGCAGTCAAGCCGAGACAGGGGGCCTTGGTGAGCAGTTCTTC. Its protein product is CASSQAETGGLGEQFF.